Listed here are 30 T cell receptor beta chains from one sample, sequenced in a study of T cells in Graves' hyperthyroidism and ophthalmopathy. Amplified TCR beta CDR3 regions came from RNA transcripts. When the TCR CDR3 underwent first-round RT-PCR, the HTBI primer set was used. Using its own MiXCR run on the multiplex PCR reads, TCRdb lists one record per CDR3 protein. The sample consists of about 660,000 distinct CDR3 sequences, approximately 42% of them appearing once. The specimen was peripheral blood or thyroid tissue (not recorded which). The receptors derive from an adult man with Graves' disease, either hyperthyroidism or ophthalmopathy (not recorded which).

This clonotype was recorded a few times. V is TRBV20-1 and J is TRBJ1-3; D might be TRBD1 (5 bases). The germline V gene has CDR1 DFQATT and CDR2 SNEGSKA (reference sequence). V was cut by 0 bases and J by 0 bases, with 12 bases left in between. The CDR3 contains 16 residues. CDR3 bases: TGCAGTGCTAGAGAGGTTACAGGATACTCTGGAAACACCATATATTTT. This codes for CSAREVTGYSGNTIYF.

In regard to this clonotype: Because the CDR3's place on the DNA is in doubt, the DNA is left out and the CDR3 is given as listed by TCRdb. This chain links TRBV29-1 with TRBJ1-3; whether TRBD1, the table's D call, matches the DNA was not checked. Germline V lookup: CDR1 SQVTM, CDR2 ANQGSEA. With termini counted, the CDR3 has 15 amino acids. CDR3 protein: CSVAEGAGTGNTIHF.

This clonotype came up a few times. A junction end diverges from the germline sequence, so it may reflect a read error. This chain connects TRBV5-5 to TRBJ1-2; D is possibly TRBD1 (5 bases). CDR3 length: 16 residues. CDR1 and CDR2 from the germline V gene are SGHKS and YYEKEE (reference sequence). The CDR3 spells CASSLRAGLSNYGYTF. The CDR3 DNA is TGCGCCAGCAGCTTGAGAGCAGGGCTCTCGAACTATGGCTACACCTTC. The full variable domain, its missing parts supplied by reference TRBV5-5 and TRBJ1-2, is DAGVTQSPTHLIKTRGQQVTLRCSPISGHKSVSWYQQVLGQGPQFIFQYYEKEERGRGNFPDRFSARQFPNYSSELNVNALLLGDSALYLCASSLRAGLSNYGYTFGSGTRLTVV.

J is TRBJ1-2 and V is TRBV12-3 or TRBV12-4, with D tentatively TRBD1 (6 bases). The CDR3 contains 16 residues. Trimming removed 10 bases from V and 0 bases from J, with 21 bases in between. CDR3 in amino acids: CAISDPGGASNYGYTF. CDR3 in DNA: TGTGCCATCAGCGACCCGGGGGGGGCGTCTAACTATGGCTACACCTTC.

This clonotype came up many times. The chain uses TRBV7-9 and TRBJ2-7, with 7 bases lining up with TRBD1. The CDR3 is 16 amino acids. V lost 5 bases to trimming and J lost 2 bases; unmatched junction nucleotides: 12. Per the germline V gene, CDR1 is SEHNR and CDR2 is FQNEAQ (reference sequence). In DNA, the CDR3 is TGTGCCAGCAGCCCCGGGACAGACCGGGCGGCCTACGAGCAGTACTTC. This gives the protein CASSPGTDRAAYEQYF.

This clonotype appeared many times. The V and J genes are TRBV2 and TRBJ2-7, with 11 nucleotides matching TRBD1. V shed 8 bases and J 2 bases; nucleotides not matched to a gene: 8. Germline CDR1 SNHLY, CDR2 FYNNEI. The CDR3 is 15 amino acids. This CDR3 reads CASCRGDRGTYEQYF. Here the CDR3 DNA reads TGTGCCAGCTGCCGAGGGGACAGGGGGACCTACGAGCAGTACTTC.

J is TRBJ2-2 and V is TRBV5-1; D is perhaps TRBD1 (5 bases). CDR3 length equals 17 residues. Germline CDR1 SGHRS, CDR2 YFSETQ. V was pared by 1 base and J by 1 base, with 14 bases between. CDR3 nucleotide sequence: TGCGCCAGCAGCTTGAGGGCAGGGTATAGGAACACCGGGGAGCTGTTTTTT. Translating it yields CASSLRAGYRNTGELFF.

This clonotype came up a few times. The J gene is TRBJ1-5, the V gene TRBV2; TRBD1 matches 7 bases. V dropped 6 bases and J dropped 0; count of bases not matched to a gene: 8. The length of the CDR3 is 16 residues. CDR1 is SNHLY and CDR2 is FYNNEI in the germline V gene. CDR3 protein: CASRDGTVYSNQPQHF. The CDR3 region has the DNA TGTGCCAGCAGGGATGGGACAGTCTATAGCAATCAGCCCCAGCATTTT.

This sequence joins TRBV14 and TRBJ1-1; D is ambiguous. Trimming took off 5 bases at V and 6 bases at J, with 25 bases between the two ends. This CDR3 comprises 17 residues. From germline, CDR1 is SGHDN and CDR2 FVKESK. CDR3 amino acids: CASSLRPGSVDGAEAFF. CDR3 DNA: TGTGCCAGCAGCTTGAGACCGGGGAGCGTGGACGGGGCTGAAGCTTTCTTT.

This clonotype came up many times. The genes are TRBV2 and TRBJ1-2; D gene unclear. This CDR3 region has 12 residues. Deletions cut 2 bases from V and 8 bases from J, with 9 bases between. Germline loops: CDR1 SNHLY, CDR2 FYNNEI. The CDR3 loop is CASSESAGGYTF. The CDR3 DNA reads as TGTGCCAGCAGTGAATCGGCAGGCGGCTACACCTTC.

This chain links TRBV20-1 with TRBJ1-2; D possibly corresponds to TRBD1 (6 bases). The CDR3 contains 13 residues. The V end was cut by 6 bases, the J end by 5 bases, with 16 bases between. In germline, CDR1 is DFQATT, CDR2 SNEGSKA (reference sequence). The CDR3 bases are TGCAGTGCCCAACCAGGGGAGAGATATGGCTACACCTTC. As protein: CSAQPGERYGYTF.

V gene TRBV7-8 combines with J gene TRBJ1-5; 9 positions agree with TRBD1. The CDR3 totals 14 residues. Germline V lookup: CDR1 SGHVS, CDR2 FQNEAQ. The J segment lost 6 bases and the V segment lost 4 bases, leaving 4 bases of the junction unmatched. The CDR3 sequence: CASSSGQGRQPQHF. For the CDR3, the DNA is TGTGCCAGCAGCTCGGGACAGGGCCGTCAGCCCCAGCATTTT.

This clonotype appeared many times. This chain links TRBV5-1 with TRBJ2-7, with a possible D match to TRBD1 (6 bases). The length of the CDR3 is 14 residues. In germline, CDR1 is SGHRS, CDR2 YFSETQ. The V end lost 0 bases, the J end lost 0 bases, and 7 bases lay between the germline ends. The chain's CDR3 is CASSLDRDSYEQYF. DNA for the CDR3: TGCGCCAGCAGCTTGGACAGGGACTCCTACGAGCAGTACTTC.

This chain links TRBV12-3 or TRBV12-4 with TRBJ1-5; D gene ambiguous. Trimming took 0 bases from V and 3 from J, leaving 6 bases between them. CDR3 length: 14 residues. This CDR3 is CASSLAGNNQPQHF. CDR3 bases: TGTGCCAGCAGTTTAGCGGGCAACAATCAGCCCCAGCATTTT.

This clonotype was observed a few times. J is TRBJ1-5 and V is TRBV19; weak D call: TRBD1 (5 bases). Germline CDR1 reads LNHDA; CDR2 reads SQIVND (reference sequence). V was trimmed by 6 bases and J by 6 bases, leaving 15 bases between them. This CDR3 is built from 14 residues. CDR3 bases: TGTGCCAGTAGGACTGAAATAAGGGGTCAGCCCCAGCATTTT. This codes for CASRTEIRGQPQHF.

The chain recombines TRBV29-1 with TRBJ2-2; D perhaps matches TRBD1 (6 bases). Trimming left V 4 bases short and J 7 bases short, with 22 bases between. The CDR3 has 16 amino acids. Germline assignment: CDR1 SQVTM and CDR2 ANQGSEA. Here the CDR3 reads CSVGNLGGGFGGELFF. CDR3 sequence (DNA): TGCAGCGTTGGAAATTTAGGGGGTGGGTTTGGCGGGGAGCTGTTTTTT.

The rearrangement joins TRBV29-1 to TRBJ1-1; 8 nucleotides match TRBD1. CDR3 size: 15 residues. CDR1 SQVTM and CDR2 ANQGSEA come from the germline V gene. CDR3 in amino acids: CSERTGRVINTEAFF. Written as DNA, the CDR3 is TGCAGTGAACGGACAGGGCGTGTGATCAACACTGAAGCTTTCTTT.

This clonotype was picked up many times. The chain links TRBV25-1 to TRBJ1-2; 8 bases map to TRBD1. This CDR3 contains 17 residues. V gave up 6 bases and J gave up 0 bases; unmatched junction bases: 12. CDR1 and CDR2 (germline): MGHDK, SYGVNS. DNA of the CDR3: TGTGCCAGCAGGCCCGCGGGGACAGGAGAAGCTAACTATGGCTACACCTTC. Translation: CASRPAGTGEANYGYTF.

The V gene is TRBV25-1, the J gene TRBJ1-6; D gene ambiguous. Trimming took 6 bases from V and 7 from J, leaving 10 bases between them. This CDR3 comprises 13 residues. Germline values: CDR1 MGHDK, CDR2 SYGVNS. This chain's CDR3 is CASRQAANSPLHF. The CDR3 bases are TGTGCCAGCAGGCAGGCAGCAAATTCACCCCTCCACTTT. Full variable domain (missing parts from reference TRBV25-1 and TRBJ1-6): EADIYQTPRYLVIGTGKKITLECSQTMGHDKMYWYQQDPGMELHLIHYSYGVNSTEKGDLSSESTVSRIRTEHFPLTLESARPSHTSQYLCASRQAANSPLHFGNGTRLTVT.

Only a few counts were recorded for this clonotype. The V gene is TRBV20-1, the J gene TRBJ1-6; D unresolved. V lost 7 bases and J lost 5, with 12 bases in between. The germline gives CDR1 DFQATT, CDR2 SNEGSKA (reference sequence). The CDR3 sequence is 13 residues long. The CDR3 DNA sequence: TGCAGTGATAAGGTGGCCGATAATTCACCCCTCCACTTT. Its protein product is CSDKVADNSPLHF.

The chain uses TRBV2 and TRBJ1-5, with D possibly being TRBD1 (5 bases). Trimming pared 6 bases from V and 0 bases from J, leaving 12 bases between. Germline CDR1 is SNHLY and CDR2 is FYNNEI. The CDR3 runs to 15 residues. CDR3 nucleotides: TGTGCCAGCAGCGAAACCAGGGTTAGCAATCAGCCCCAGCATTTT. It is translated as CASSETRVSNQPQHF.

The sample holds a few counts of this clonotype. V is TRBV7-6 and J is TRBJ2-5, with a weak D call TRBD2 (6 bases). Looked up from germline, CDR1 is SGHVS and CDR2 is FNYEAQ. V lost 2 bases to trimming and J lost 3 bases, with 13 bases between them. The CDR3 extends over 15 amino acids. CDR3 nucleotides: TGTGCCAGCAGCTTAATTTCGGGGGAAAAAGAGACCCAGTACTTC. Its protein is CASSLISGEKETQYF.

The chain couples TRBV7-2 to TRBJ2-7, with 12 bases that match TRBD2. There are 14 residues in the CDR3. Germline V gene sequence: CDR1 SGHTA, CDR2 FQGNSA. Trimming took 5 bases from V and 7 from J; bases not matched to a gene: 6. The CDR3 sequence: CASSQGLAGFEQYF. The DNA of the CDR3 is TGTGCCAGCAGCCAAGGACTAGCGGGATTTGAGCAGTACTTC. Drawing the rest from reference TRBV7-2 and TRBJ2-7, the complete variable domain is GAGVSQSPSNKVTEKGKDVELRCDPISGHTALYWYRQSLGQGLEFLIYFQGNSAPDKSGLPSDRFSAERTGGSVSTLTIQRTQQEDSAVYLCASSQGLAGFEQYFGPGTRLTVT.

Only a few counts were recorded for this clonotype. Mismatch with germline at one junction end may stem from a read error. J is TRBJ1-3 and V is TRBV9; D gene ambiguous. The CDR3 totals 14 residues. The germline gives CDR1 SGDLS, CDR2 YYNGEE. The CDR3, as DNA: TGTACCAGCAGAGAACTCGGCTCTGGAAACACCATATATTTT. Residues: CTSRELGSGNTIYF.

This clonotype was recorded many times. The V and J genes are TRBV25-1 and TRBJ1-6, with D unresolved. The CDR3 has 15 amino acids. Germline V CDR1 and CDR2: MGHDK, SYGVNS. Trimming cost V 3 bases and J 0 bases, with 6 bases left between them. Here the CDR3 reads CASSEGSSYNSPLHF. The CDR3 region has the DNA TGTGCCAGCAGTGAGGGGAGCTCCTATAATTCACCCCTCCACTTT.

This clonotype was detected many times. The CDR3: CASSSTPGQEYEQYF. Written as DNA, the CDR3 is TGTGCCAGCAGCTCTACCCCGGGACAGGAGTACGAGCAGTACTTC. The chain joins TRBV7-9 to TRBJ2-7; 8 bases are a match to TRBD1. V was clipped by 4 bases and J by 4 bases; unmatched bases: 9. Germline values: CDR1 SEHNR, CDR2 FQNEAQ (reference sequence). The CDR3 length is 15 residues.

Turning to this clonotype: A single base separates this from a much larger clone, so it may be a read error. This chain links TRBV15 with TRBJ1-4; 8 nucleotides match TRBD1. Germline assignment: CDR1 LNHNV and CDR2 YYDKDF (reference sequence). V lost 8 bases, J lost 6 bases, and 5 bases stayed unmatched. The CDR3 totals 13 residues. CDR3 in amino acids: CATAGRGHEKLFF. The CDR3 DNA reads TGTGCCACCGCGGGCAGGGGGCATGAAAAACTGTTTTTT. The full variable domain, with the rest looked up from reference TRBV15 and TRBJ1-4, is DAMVIQNPRYQVTQFGKPVTLSCSQTLNHNVMYWYQQKSSQAPKLLFHYYDKDFNNEADTPDNFQSRRPNTSFCFLDIRSPGLGDTAMYLCATAGRGHEKLFFGSGTQLSVL.

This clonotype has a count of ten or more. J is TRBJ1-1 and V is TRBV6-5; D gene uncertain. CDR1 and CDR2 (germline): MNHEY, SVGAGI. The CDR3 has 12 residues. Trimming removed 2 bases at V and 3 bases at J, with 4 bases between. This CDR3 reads CASSYIDTEAFF. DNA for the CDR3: TGTGCCAGCAGTTACATCGACACTGAAGCTTTCTTT.

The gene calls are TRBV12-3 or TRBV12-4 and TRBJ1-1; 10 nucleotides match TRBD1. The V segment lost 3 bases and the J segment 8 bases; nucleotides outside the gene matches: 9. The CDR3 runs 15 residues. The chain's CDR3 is CASSFFGQGGGEAFF. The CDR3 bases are TGTGCCAGCAGTTTCTTCGGACAGGGGGGTGGGGAAGCTTTCTTT.

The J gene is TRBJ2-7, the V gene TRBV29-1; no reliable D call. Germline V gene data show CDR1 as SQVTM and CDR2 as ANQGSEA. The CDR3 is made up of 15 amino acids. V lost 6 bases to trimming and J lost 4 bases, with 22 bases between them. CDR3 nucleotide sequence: TGCAGCGTGCGTCCGGGTCTTAGCCTGCTATACGAGCAGTACTTC. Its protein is CSVRPGLSLLYEQYF.